This T cell receptor beta chain was retrieved from a study of radiation and T cells in renal cell carcinoma. The sample holds a few counts of this clone. TCRdb keeps only in-frame clones here, not all; method: immunoSEQ multiplex PCR. This table has some 26,000 clones, over 70% appearing once. The CDR3 is 14 residues long. Between the trimmed V and J ends, which lost 0 bases and 3 bases, there was a span of 9 bases. Germline V CDR1 and CDR2: GTSNPN, SVGIG (reference sequence). Time point here: blood 2 weeks post-SBRT. Regarding treatment: 15 Gy SBRT to primary tumor, nephrectomy 4 weeks later. This chain uses TRBV30 with TRBJ1-5; weak D call: TRBD1 (6 bases). This sequence was found in a man in his fifties or sixties with renal cell carcinoma. The specimen was blood, collected from a patient whose treatment included radiotherapy and nephrectomy. This chain's CDR3 is CAWSVQGINQPQHF. Here the CDR3 DNA reads TGTGCCTGGAGTGTTCAGGGGATCAATCAGCCCCAGCATTTT.